This TCR beta chain originates from a study of T-cell memory formation after mild COVID-19. Across the study: Clusters were largely donor specific. Study-wide results and limits: Some clones that responded turned up in pre-infection memory, which suggests that cross-reactive memory joined in.

This clonotype was seen at least ten times. Its antigen is unknown. MiXCR was run by TCRdb on the 5' RACE reads, yielding one entry per CDR3 protein. The sample has approximately 350,000 distinct CDR3 sequences, 10% to 15% seen once; the top ten hold about 21%. With V trimmed by 0 bases and J by 8 bases, 5 bases remained unmatched. Germline V gene sequence: CDR1 LGHNA, CDR2 YSLEER. The CDR3 sequence is 15 residues long. The sequencing sample was made of PBMCs or a T cell subset sorted from them (not recorded which). The chain links TRBV4-3 to TRBJ2-1, with 9 bases aligning to TRBD1. The receptor's source is a man aged 18 to 29 who had mild COVID-19 (a few samples of this study predate the infection). Cell type and time point are not known. The CDR3 reads CASSQDDRGIDEQFF. The CDR3 DNA is TGCGCCAGCAGCCAAGATGACAGGGGGATCGATGAGCAGTTCTTC.